The 27 T cell receptor beta chains given below trace back to one sample, sequenced in a study of cytomegalovirus exposure and HLA in healthy donors. The PCR employed 60 Vbeta primers together with 13 Jbeta primers. Generated by immunoSEQ multiplex PCR, the TCRdb table keeps only in-frame clones and is missing some. The data hold 150,000 to 200,000 clones, with more than 75% observed a single time. The sequencing input was PBMCs. These receptors were obtained from a girl aged 10 to 17 in good health and CMV-seropositive.

The J gene is TRBJ1-2, the V gene TRBV27; 11 nucleotides agree with TRBD1. CDR3 length: 15 amino acids. Losses at the gene ends were 5 bases for V and 6 bases for J; bases not matched to a gene: 8. Germline V gene sequence: CDR1 MNHEY, CDR2 SMNVEV (reference sequence). As DNA, the CDR3 is TGTGCCAGCAGTCCCCGGGACAGGGGGAGGGATGGCTACACCTTC. Its protein product is CASSPRDRGRDGYTF.

The rearrangement uses TRBV10-3 and TRBJ1-2; TRBD1 might be the D (5 bases). There are 14 residues in the CDR3. CDR1 is ENHRY, CDR2 SYGVKD, per germline. V gave up 2 bases and J gave up 4 bases, with 11 bases separating them. The CDR3 bases are TGTGCCATCAGTGAGAAGGGGTCGGTCTATGGCTACACCTTC. Residues: CAISEKGSVYGYTF.

The chain recombines TRBV10-3 with TRBJ1-5; TRBD1 is a possible D gene (5 bases). The CDR3 consists of 15 residues. Trimming took off 6 bases at V and 2 bases at J, with 14 bases between the two ends. Germline loops: CDR1 ENHRY, CDR2 SYGVKD. CDR3 sequence: CAISMTDSRNQPQHF. CDR3 sequence (DNA): TGTGCCATCAGCATGACAGATTCCCGCAATCAGCCCCAGCATTTT.

CDR3 nucleotide sequence: TGTGCCAGCAGCTTAGTAGGGGGTCGAGCAGCGGGGGGCGAGCAGTACTTC. Its translation: CASSLVGGRAAGGEQYF. This chain uses TRBV11-2 with TRBJ2-7; 9 nucleotides match TRBD2. CDR1 is SGHAT and CDR2 is FQNNGV in the germline V gene. Trimming removed 1 base from V and 6 bases from J; junction bases left unmatched: 13. This CDR3 spans 17 amino acids.

The V call is TRBV27, the J call TRBJ2-1; no definite D call. V was clipped by 2 bases and J by 7 bases, with 18 bases between them. The CDR3 extends over 16 amino acids. Germline values: CDR1 MNHEY, CDR2 SMNVEV (reference sequence). CDR3 bases: TGTGCCAGCAGTTTAATGGGCTACACAACCTTTAATGAGCAGTTCTTC. Its protein product is CASSLMGYTTFNEQFF.

V is TRBV6-4 and J is TRBJ2-7, with 8 bases matching TRBD1. Germline V CDR1 and CDR2: MRHNA, SNTAGT. The CDR3 sequence is 16 residues long. Trimming took 4 bases from V and 2 from J; bases not matched to a gene: 10. The CDR3 loop is CASSAGGRDRTYEQYF. The CDR3 region has the DNA TGTGCCAGCAGTGCAGGGGGCCGGGACAGGACCTACGAGCAGTACTTC.

The chain combines TRBV14 with TRBJ2-1; the match to TRBD2 covers 8 bases. The CDR3 has 16 residues. V lost 4 bases and J lost 0; bases outside the gene matches: 5. Germline CDR1 reads SGHDN; CDR2 reads FVKESK. The CDR3: CASSPQAGVSYNEQFF. CDR3 in DNA: TGTGCCAGCAGCCCCCAAGCGGGAGTCTCCTACAATGAGCAGTTCTTC.

The genes are TRBV18 and TRBJ1-1; TRBD1 aligns across 7 bases. V shed 2 bases and J 0 bases; nucleotides not matched to a gene: 3. The CDR3 consists of 15 residues. Per the germline V gene, CDR1 is KGHSH and CDR2 is LQKENI. As DNA, the CDR3 is TGTGCCAGCTCACCAGGGACAGCCGTGAACACTGAAGCTTTCTTT. This gives the protein CASSPGTAVNTEAFF. The variable domain in full, with the rest retrieved from reference TRBV18 and TRBJ1-1, is NAGVMQNPRHLVRRRGQEARLRCSPMKGHSHVYWYRQLPEEGLKFMVYLQKENIIDESGMPKERFSAEFPKEGPSILRIQQVVRGDSAAYFCASSPGTAVNTEAFFGQGTRLTVV.

Here the CDR3 DNA reads TGTGCCAGCAGCTTCGGGACAGGGATCTTACCCGGTTATTCTGGGGCCAACGTCCTGACTTTC. It codes for CASSFGTGILPGYSGANVLTF. The rearrangement joins TRBV27 to TRBJ2-6; TRBD1 aligns across 9 bases. Germline assignment: CDR1 MNHEY and CDR2 SMNVEV (reference sequence). This CDR3 is built from 21 residues. J gave up 1 base and V 6 bases, and 19 bases lay outside the gene matches.

The chain employs TRBV2 and TRBJ2-7; TRBD1 aligns across 8 bases. The CDR3 totals 14 residues. Trimming at V came to 3 bases and at J to 6 bases, leaving 7 bases not matched to a gene. The germline CDR1 and CDR2 sequences are SNHLY and FYNNEI. In DNA, the CDR3 is TGTGCCAGCAGTGAGTGGCAGGGGGCGGGCGAGCAGTACTTC. It yields the protein CASSEWQGAGEQYF.

The V and J genes are TRBV4-3 and TRBJ2-1, with 14 bases aligning to TRBD2. The V segment lost 4 bases and the J segment 8 bases; nucleotides outside the gene matches: 10. The CDR3 sequence is 17 residues long. CDR1 is LGHNA and CDR2 is YSLEER in the germline V gene. The CDR3 DNA sequence: TGCGCCAGCAGCCCGGGACTAGCGGGGGACGTTAGGTATGAGCAGTTCTTC. This codes for CASSPGLAGDVRYEQFF.

The chain joins TRBV29-1 to TRBJ2-2; weak D call: TRBD1 (5 bases). V was shortened by 1 base and J by 6 bases, with 9 bases between the two germline ends. In germline, CDR1 is SQVTM, CDR2 ANQGSEA. The CDR3 spans 13 residues. CDR3 sequence: CSVEVGAPGELFF. CDR3 DNA sequence: TGCAGCGTTGAAGTTGGGGCCCCCGGGGAGCTGTTTTTT.

The J gene is TRBJ1-5, the V gene TRBV28; D is unresolved. The CDR3 runs to 12 residues. The V and J ends lost 8 bases and 6 bases respectively, with 11 bases between them. From germline, CDR1 is MDHEN and CDR2 SYDVKM. CDR3 nucleotides: TGTGCCAGCCACTTGCCCGGTCAGCCCCAGCATTTT. Translating it yields CASHLPGQPQHF.

V usage is TRBV11-3 and J usage is TRBJ2-5; possible D gene TRBD1, 5 bases. This CDR3 has 13 residues. The germline V gene encodes CDR1 SGHNT and CDR2 YENEEA. V shed 1 base and J shed 4 bases, with 7 bases lying between them. The CDR3 sequence is CASSLVRAETQYF. The DNA for the CDR3 is TGTGCCAGCAGCTTAGTCAGGGCAGAGACCCAGTACTTC.

The rearrangement joins TRBV11-2 to TRBJ1-3; a weak D match, TRBD1 (5 bases). The CDR3 totals 14 residues. V was trimmed by 5 bases and J by 6 bases, leaving 14 bases between them. Germline V gene data show CDR1 as SGHAT and CDR2 as FQNNGV. CDR3 protein: CASSPRAGKNTIYF. CDR3 nucleotide sequence: TGTGCCAGCAGCCCACGGGCAGGGAAAAACACCATATATTTT. The whole variable domain, filled in from reference TRBV11-2 and TRBJ1-3, reads EAGVAQSPRYKIIEKRQSVAFWCNPISGHATLYWYQQILGQGPKLLIQFQNNGVVDDSQLPKDRFSAERLKGVDSTLKIQPAKLEDSAVYLCASSPRAGKNTIYFGEGSWLTVV.

Of note for this clone: The sample holds other DNA sequences that translate to the same CDR3. The rearrangement uses TRBV7-2 and TRBJ2-5, with TRBD1 matching 7 bases. Germline CDR1 and CDR2: SGHTA and FQGNSA. The ends lost 6 bases at V and 1 base at J; junction bases unmatched: 11. The CDR3 runs to 16 residues. The CDR3 DNA is TGTGCCAGCAGTCCCTCGGTGGGGGACAGCCAAGAGACCCAGTACTTC. This encodes CASSPSVGDSQETQYF. Full variable domain (missing parts from reference TRBV7-2 and TRBJ2-5): GAGVSQSPSNKVTEKGKDVELRCDPISGHTALYWYRQSLGQGLEFLIYFQGNSAPDKSGLPSDRFSAERTGGSVSTLTIQRTQQEDSAVYLCASSPSVGDSQETQYFGPGTRLLVL.

A remark on this clone: Distinct nucleotide sequences in the sample also encode this CDR3. This chain uses TRBV7-6 with TRBJ1-2; TRBD1 agrees at 9 bases. J gave up 1 base and V 5 bases, and 17 bases lay outside the gene matches. This CDR3 has 19 residues. The germline gives CDR1 SGHVS, CDR2 FNYEAQ. The CDR3: CASSPHPPGQGIINYGYTF. The DNA of the CDR3 is TGTGCCAGCAGCCCGCACCCGCCGGGACAGGGCATAATTAACTATGGCTACACCTTC. Using reference TRBV7-6 and TRBJ1-2 for the parts outside the CDR3, the full variable domain is GAGVSQSPRYKVTKRGQDVALRCDPISGHVSLYWYRQALGQGPEFLTYFNYEAQQDKSGLPNDRFSAERPEGSISTLTIQRTEQRDSAMYRCASSPHPPGQGIINYGYTFGSGTRLTVV.

In DNA, the CDR3 is TGTGCCAGCAGCGCCCTAGCGGGGAGGAACAATGAGCAGTTCTTC. The encoded protein is CASSALAGRNNEQFF. The chain is built from TRBV14 and TRBJ2-1; 9 nucleotides align to TRBD2. The V and J ends lost 5 bases and 5 bases, in that order; junction bases with no gene match: 7. The CDR3 contains 15 residues. The germline V gene has CDR1 SGHDN and CDR2 FVKESK.

The V call is TRBV2, the J call TRBJ2-7, with D possibly being TRBD2 (5 bases). The CDR3 loop spans 12 amino acids. V lost 6 bases and J lost 5, with 11 bases in between. The germline gives CDR1 SNHLY, CDR2 FYNNEI. The CDR3 region has the DNA TGTGCCAGCAGCTGGAGGTGGGACGAGCAGTACTTC. Translating it yields CASSWRWDEQYF.

This clone was detected once. J is TRBJ2-1 and V is TRBV10-2; 8 bases map to TRBD2. Germline trimming cut 4 bases from V and 3 bases from J; bases unmatched to any gene: 8. The CDR3 has 16 residues. Germline V lookup: CDR1 WSHSY, CDR2 SAAADI. This chain's CDR3 is CASSAAGLAYYNEQFF. CDR3 coding DNA: TGCGCCAGCAGTGCCGCCGGACTAGCTTACTACAATGAGCAGTTCTTC.

V is TRBV2 and J is TRBJ2-5; D possibly corresponds to TRBD1 (6 bases). In germline, CDR1 is SNHLY, CDR2 FYNNEI. The germline V and J ends were trimmed by 1 base and 4 bases, with 7 bases remaining between them. This CDR3 region has 13 residues. CDR3 loop: CASSEVRGETQYF. The CDR3 nucleotides are TGTGCCAGCAGTGAAGTCAGGGGAGAGACCCAGTACTTC.

The table lists this clone with a count of one. This rearrangement joins TRBV29-1 to TRBJ2-1, with 13 nucleotides matching TRBD2. The CDR3 length is 14 residues. CDR1 is SQVTM, CDR2 ANQGSEA, per germline. Germline trimming cut 3 bases from V and 9 bases from J; bases unmatched to any gene: 5. This chain's CDR3 is CSVDGTSGVAEQFF. The CDR3 nucleotides read TGCAGCGTTGACGGGACTAGCGGGGTCGCTGAGCAGTTCTTC.

V and J are TRBV21-1 and TRBJ2-1; no check of the table's D call, TRBD2, against the DNA was made. TRBV21-1 is termed a pseudogene. The CDR3 extends over 22 amino acids. The CDR3 DNA reads TGTGCCAGCAGCCCGAAGCCTGATGGGGCTAGCGGGAGGACCCCATCCTACAATGAGCAGTTCTTC. This sequence encodes CASSPKPDGASGRTPSYNEQFF.

The chain uses TRBV28 and TRBJ1-2, with a possible D match to TRBD1 (5 bases). Germline V gene sequence: CDR1 MDHEN, CDR2 SYDVKM. The CDR3 runs 14 residues. V gave up 5 bases and J gave up 3 bases, with 13 bases separating them. In nucleotides, the CDR3 is TGTGCCAGCAGTCTACCCTCAGGGTACTATGGCTACACCTTC. Its protein is CASSLPSGYYGYTF.

The CDR3 DNA follows: TGTGCCTGGAAACGTGGGCAGGGCTATGGCTACACCTTC. It yields the protein CAWKRGQGYGYTF. V is TRBV30 and J is TRBJ1-2, with D perhaps TRBD1 (5 bases). The CDR3 has 13 amino acids. The V gene's germline CDR1 is GTSNPN and CDR2 SVGIG (reference sequence). Trimming removed 4 bases from V and 4 bases from J, with 13 bases in between.

Details on this clone: The junction does not match germline at one end; this may be a read error. Other DNA sequences in the sample encode the same CDR3. CDR3 in DNA: TGCGCCAGCAGGGACAGGGGCACTGAAGCTTTCTTT. It translates to CASRDRGTEAFF. The chain carries TRBV27 and TRBJ1-1, with 10 bases matching TRBD1. Per germline, CDR1 MNHEY and CDR2 SMNVEV (reference sequence). The CDR3 sequence is 12 residues long.

The chain recombines TRBV10-3 with TRBJ1-5, with 9 bases lining up with TRBD1. The CDR3 is 16 residues long. V dropped 0 bases and J dropped 6; count of bases not matched to a gene: 6. Germline V gene lookup returns CDR1 ENHRY and CDR2 SYGVKD. CDR3 amino acids: CAISESPGQGGQPQHF. The CDR3 nucleotides are TGTGCCATCAGTGAGTCTCCGGGACAGGGCGGTCAGCCCCAGCATTTT.